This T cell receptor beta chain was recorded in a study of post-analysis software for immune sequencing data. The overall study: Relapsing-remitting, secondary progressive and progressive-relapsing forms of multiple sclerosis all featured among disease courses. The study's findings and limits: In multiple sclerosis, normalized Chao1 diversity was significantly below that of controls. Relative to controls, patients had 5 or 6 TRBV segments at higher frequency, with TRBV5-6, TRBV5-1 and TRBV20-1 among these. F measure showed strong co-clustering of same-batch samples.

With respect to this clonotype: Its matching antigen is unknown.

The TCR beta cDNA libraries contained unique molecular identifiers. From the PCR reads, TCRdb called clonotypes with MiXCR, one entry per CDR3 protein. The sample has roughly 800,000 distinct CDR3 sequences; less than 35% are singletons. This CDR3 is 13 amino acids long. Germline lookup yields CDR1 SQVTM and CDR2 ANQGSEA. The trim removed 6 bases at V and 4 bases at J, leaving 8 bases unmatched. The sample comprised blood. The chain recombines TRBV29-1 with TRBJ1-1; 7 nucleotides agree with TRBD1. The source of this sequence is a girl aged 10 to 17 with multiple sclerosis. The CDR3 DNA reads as TGCAGCGTAACTACAGGGGTCGGCACTGAAGCTTTCTTT. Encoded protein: CSVTTGVGTEAFF.